This T cell receptor beta chain is drawn from a study of T cells in Graves' hyperthyroidism and ophthalmopathy. Patients aged 18 to 65 had newly diagnosed hyperthyroidism lasting under 2 months. Thyroid ultrasound, orbital computed tomography, clinical symptoms, and serum thyroxine and TRAb underpinned diagnoses. PBMCs were obtained from approximately 10 ml fresh peripheral blood. TCR beta CDR3 sequences were amplified from RNA transcripts. An initial round of RT-PCR targeting the TCR CDR3 relied on the HTBI primer set. MiXCR was run by TCRdb on the multiplex PCR reads, yielding one entry per CDR3 protein. The table lists under 350,000 distinct CDR3 sequences, around 20% of them singletons. This clonotype was counted ten times or more. Trimming cost V 5 bases and J 4 bases, with 17 bases left between them. This CDR3 spans 15 amino acids. CDR1 is MNHNS, CDR2 SASEGT, per germline.

Sequencing was carried out using blood. The rearrangement joins TRBV6-1 to TRBJ1-2; D gene unclear. The sequence came from a woman aged 45-59 years with Graves' hyperthyroidism. CDR3 sequence: CASSSSTSGTYGYTF. CDR3 DNA: TGTGCCAGCAGTTCGTCAACGTCAGGCACCTATGGCTACACCTTC.